What follows are 25 T cell receptor beta chains derived from one specimen sequenced in a study of T cells after yellow fever vaccination. MiXCR, applied by TCRdb to the 5' RACE reads, yields one record per CDR3 protein. This table holds around 100,000 distinct CDR3 sequences, 7% to 8.5% found once. Source: CD8+ T cells sorted from PBMCs, taken 45 days after the yellow fever booster vaccination. All receptors come from a young man who received the YFV17D yellow fever vaccine.

This clonotype was found many times. The rearrangement joins TRBV4-1 to TRBJ2-3; 7 nucleotides line up with TRBD2. This CDR3 has 16 amino acids. Germline V gene data show CDR1 as MGHRA and CDR2 as YSYEKL. The junction had 6 bases not matched to a gene; V was cut back by 1 base and J by 2 bases. The CDR3 DNA is TGCGCCAGCAGCCAAGGACCGGGACTAAACACAGATACGCAGTATTTT. Its protein is CASSQGPGLNTDTQYF.

This clonotype was recorded many times. This chain joins TRBV7-2 and TRBJ2-5; 8 positions match TRBD1. In germline, CDR1 is SGHTA, CDR2 FQGNSA. The CDR3 consists of 16 residues. Germline trimming cut 2 bases from V and 5 bases from J; bases unmatched to any gene: 10. DNA of the CDR3: TGTGCCAGCAGCTTACCAAGGACAGGGTCGGGGGAGACCCAGTACTTC. Translating it yields CASSLPRTGSGETQYF.

The V and J genes are TRBV13 and TRBJ2-6; TRBD2 matches at 15 bases. This CDR3 is built from 24 residues. The germline V gene encodes CDR1 PRHDT and CDR2 FYEKMQ (reference sequence). V gave up 0 bases and J gave up 0 bases; unmatched junction bases: 15. The CDR3 sequence is CASSLGPGLAGGTATLSGANVLTF. The CDR3 bases are TGTGCCAGCAGCTTAGGGCCGGGACTAGCGGGAGGAACCGCTACCCTCTCTGGGGCCAACGTCCTGACTTTC.

This clonotype was counted at least ten times. V and J are TRBV7-9 and TRBJ2-5; D may be TRBD1 or TRBD2 (6 bases each). Trimming removed 0 bases at V and 14 bases at J, with 13 bases between. The CDR3 runs 12 residues. The germline V gene has CDR1 SEHNR and CDR2 FQNEAQ (reference sequence). CDR3 nucleotide sequence: TGTGCCAGCAGCTTAGCGCAGGGGCGGGACTACTTC. It yields the protein CASSLAQGRDYF.

At least ten counts were recorded for this clonotype. The gene calls are TRBV7-3 and TRBJ2-1; TRBD1 aligns across 8 bases. This CDR3 comprises 16 residues. Germline CDR1 is SGHTA and CDR2 is FQGTGA. J lost 8 bases, V lost 4 bases, and 13 bases had no gene match. The CDR3 DNA is TGTGCCAGCAGCTCCTCGGACAGGGTGTATCTTGATGAGCAGTTCTTC. Protein product: CASSSSDRVYLDEQFF.

A remark on this clonotype: This clone may be a read error of a much larger clone one base away. The chain links TRBV29-1 to TRBJ2-7, with D possibly being TRBD1 or TRBD2 (5 bases each). The germline V gene has CDR1 SQVTM and CDR2 ANQGSEA. CDR3 size: 14 residues. The CDR3 DNA reads TGCAGCGTTCCCATTGGGGGAGCTACCCACGAGCAGAACTTC. This gives the protein CSVPIGGATHEQNF.

This clonotype was seen ten or more times. The chain recombines TRBV7-2 with TRBJ2-3; no definite D call. The CDR3 is 15 residues long. The V end lost 4 bases, the J end lost 1 base, and 12 bases lay between the germline ends. The germline CDR1 and CDR2 sequences are SGHTA and FQGNSA. In DNA form, the CDR3 reads TGTGCCAGCAGCTCCGAACCATTCGGCACAGATACGCAGTATTTT. Translation: CASSSEPFGTDTQYF.

This clonotype occurred many times. The chain carries TRBV10-3 and TRBJ2-5, with 12 nucleotides matching TRBD1. This CDR3 comprises 15 residues. The junction had 4 bases not matched to a gene; V was cut back by 3 bases and J by 5 bases. Germline assignment: CDR1 ENHRY and CDR2 SYGVKD. The DNA for the CDR3 is TGTGCCATCAGTGAAGGGGACAGGGGGCTGGAGACCCAGTACTTC. This encodes CAISEGDRGLETQYF.

This clonotype was counted ten times or more. This chain uses TRBV7-9 with TRBJ1-1; TRBD1 matches at 9 bases. The CDR3 spans 15 residues. From germline, CDR1 is SEHNR and CDR2 FQNEAQ (reference sequence). The junction had 8 bases not matched to a gene; V was cut back by 8 bases and J by 1 base. The CDR3 DNA follows: TGTGCCAGCGGTGACAGGGGGATGGGGAACACTGAAGCTTTCTTT. Translated, it gives CASGDRGMGNTEAFF.

J is TRBJ1-1 and V is TRBV20-1; D possibly corresponds to TRBD1 (5 bases). The V end lost 0 bases, the J end lost 2 bases, and 13 bases lay between the germline ends. The CDR3 extends over 15 amino acids. The germline V gene encodes CDR1 DFQATT and CDR2 SNEGSKA (reference sequence). CDR3 loop: CSARDRGRFNTEAFF. CDR3 DNA sequence: TGCAGTGCTAGAGATCGGGGACGGTTTAACACTGAAGCTTTCTTT.

The table lists this clonotype with a few counts. The chain links TRBV5-4 to TRBJ2-3; D may be TRBD2 (6 bases). Trimming took off 5 bases at V and 3 bases at J, with 16 bases between the two ends. Germline assignment: CDR1 SGHNT and CDR2 YYREEE (reference sequence). This CDR3 spans 15 amino acids. Here the CDR3 reads CASRSGSGNTDTQYF. CDR3 nucleotides: TGTGCCAGCAGGTCCGGGAGCGGAAATACAGATACGCAGTATTTT.

This clonotype was recorded at least ten times. J is TRBJ2-7 and V is TRBV29-1, with D hard to call. The CDR3 extends over 13 amino acids. Trimming took off 4 bases at V and 0 bases at J, with 10 bases between the two ends. The germline V gene encodes CDR1 SQVTM and CDR2 ANQGSEA. The DNA for the CDR3 is TGCAGCGTTGTAGGTGGGTTCTCCTACGAGCAGTACTTC. It translates to CSVVGGFSYEQYF.

This chain links TRBV18 with TRBJ2-2, with TRBD1 matching over 10 bases. Germline assignment: CDR1 KGHSH and CDR2 LQKENI. There are 17 residues in the CDR3. V was pared by 0 bases and J by 5 bases, with 6 bases of the junction left unmatched. CDR3 residues: CASSPPTTGGSTGELFF. CDR3 DNA sequence: TGTGCCAGCTCACCACCGACGACAGGGGGCTCGACCGGGGAGCTGTTTTTT. Filled out from reference TRBV18 and TRBJ2-2, the complete variable domain reads NAGVMQNPRHLVRRRGQEARLRCSPMKGHSHVYWYRQLPEEGLKFMVYLQKENIIDESGMPKERFSAEFPKEGPSILRIQQVVRGDSAAYFCASSPPTTGGSTGELFFGEGSRLTVL.

This clonotype has a single count. This chain joins TRBV27 and TRBJ2-6, with D possibly matching TRBD1 (6 bases). V lost 5 bases to trimming and J lost 3 bases, with 17 bases between them. Germline-derived CDR1 and CDR2 are MNHEY and SMNVEV (reference sequence). CDR3 size: 17 residues. The CDR3, as DNA: TGTGCCAGCAGTAACAGGGCGGTTGGTGTTGGGGCCAACGTCCTGACTTTC. It specifies CASSNRAVGVGANVLTF.

The CDR3 DNA reads TGTGCCAGCAGCCAAGAAGGGGCGACAGGTAATCACTACGAGCAGTACTTC. It codes for CASSQEGATGNHYEQYF. This sequence joins TRBV3-1 and TRBJ2-7, with D tentatively TRBD1 (6 bases). The CDR3 sequence is 17 residues long. Between the trimmed V and J ends, which lost 0 bases and 3 bases, there was a span of 18 bases. Germline loops: CDR1 LGHDT, CDR2 YNNKEL (reference sequence).

This clonotype was seen at least ten times. The chain links TRBV20-1 to TRBJ2-2, with D unresolved. CDR1 and CDR2 from the germline V gene are DFQATT and SNEGSKA (reference sequence). The CDR3 is made up of 13 amino acids. Between the trimmed V and J ends, which lost 8 bases and 3 bases, there was a span of 13 bases. CDR3 amino acids: CSFQARDTGELFF. CDR3 bases: TGCAGTTTCCAAGCCCGAGACACCGGGGAGCTGTTTTTT.

This clonotype is a singleton in its sample. The rearrangement joins TRBV4-3 to TRBJ2-2; the D gene is possibly TRBD1 (6 bases). Trimming shortened V by 4 bases and J by 1 base, and 13 bases separated the two germline ends. The CDR3 is made up of 16 amino acids. CDR1 is LGHNA and CDR2 is YSLEER in the germline V gene. The CDR3 bases are TGCGCCAGCAGCCGGTTACAGGGCAGGAACACCGGGGAGCTGTTTTTT. Translating gives CASSRLQGRNTGELFF.

This clonotype occurred many times. The V gene is TRBV4-3, the J gene TRBJ2-3; perhaps TRBD1 as D (6 bases). The V end was cut by 4 bases, the J end by 2 bases, with 10 bases between. Germline loops: CDR1 LGHNA, CDR2 YSLEER. The CDR3 has 14 residues. CDR3: CASSLRDNTDTQYF. The CDR3 DNA sequence: TGCGCCAGCAGCCTCCGGGACAACACAGATACGCAGTATTTT.

Ten or more counts support this clonotype. The genes are TRBV12-3 or TRBV12-4 and TRBJ1-5, with 8 bases fitting TRBD1. The CDR3 has 15 amino acids. V lost 6 bases to trimming and J lost 0 bases; unmatched junction nucleotides: 4. This CDR3 is CASSTGGGSNQPQHF. The CDR3 DNA reads as TGTGCCAGCAGCACAGGGGGAGGTAGCAATCAGCCCCAGCATTTT.

This clonotype has a count of ten or more. This chain links TRBV20-1 with TRBJ1-5; 9 bases fit TRBD1. The CDR3 covers 15 residues. With V trimmed by 4 bases and J by 9 bases, 13 bases remained unmatched. CDR1 DFQATT and CDR2 SNEGSKA come from the germline V gene (reference sequence). CDR3 in amino acids: CSATTLGQGSSPQHF. The CDR3 DNA reads as TGCAGTGCTACCACCTTGGGACAGGGTAGTTCGCCCCAGCATTTT.

The chain links TRBV29-1 to TRBJ1-2; the D gene is possibly TRBD1 (5 bases). The germline V and J ends were trimmed by 0 bases and 7 bases, with 9 bases remaining between them. Germline values: CDR1 SQVTM, CDR2 ANQGSEA. This CDR3 is built from 12 residues. The CDR3 DNA is TGCAGCGTTGAAGACGGGGGGGTTGGCTACACCTTC. It specifies CSVEDGGVGYTF.

The gene calls are TRBV6-2 or TRBV6-3 and TRBJ2-4, with D perhaps TRBD2 (6 bases). Per germline, CDR1 MNHEY and CDR2 SVGEGT. This CDR3 is built from 14 residues. V lost 0 bases and J lost 8, with 11 bases in between. In DNA form, the CDR3 reads TGTGCCAGCAGTTACTCGGGAGGAGGGGACATTCAGTACTTC. Protein sequence: CASSYSGGGDIQYF.

This clonotype was seen many times. J is TRBJ2-7 and V is TRBV12-3 or TRBV12-4; D is possibly TRBD1 or TRBD2 (5 bases each). The CDR3 totals 14 residues. Trimming took 0 bases from V and 7 from J, leaving 13 bases between them. CDR3 residues: CASSLALGTREQYF. CDR3 coding DNA: TGTGCCAGCAGTTTAGCGCTTGGGACGAGGGAGCAGTACTTC.

This clonotype was seen at least ten times. In nucleotides, the CDR3 is TGTGCCAGCAGCGTAGAAGGCGGGAGCGGGTACAATGAGCAGTTCTTC. It codes for CASSVEGGSGYNEQFF. The chain employs TRBV9 and TRBJ2-1; 7 bases are shared with TRBD2. V lost 0 bases to trimming and J lost 4 bases; unmatched junction nucleotides: 7. The CDR3 has 16 residues. Germline V gene sequence: CDR1 SGDLS, CDR2 YYNGEE. The full variable domain, with the rest looked up from reference TRBV9 and TRBJ2-1, is DSGVTQTPKHLITATGQRVTLRCSPRSGDLSVYWYQQSLDQGLQFLIQYYNGEERAKGNILERFSAQQFPDLHSELNLSSLELGDSALYFCASSVEGGSGYNEQFFGPGTRLTVL.

This clonotype has at least ten counts. The chain employs TRBV11-2 and TRBJ1-3; 8 positions match TRBD1. The CDR3 sequence is 17 residues long. V dropped 0 bases and J dropped 4; count of bases not matched to a gene: 8. CDR1 is SGHAT and CDR2 is FQNNGV in the germline V gene. The CDR3 protein is CASSLDGWTGIGNTIYF. CDR3 nucleotide sequence: TGTGCCAGCAGCTTAGATGGGTGGACAGGGATCGGAAACACCATATATTTT.